A single sample gave rise to the 18 T cell receptor beta chains below, sequenced in a study of blood T cell repertoires in COVID-19. Some clones are missing from TCRdb's copy, which holds only in-frame ones; the method was immunoSEQ multiplex PCR. Of about 180,000 clones in the sample, about 83% were seen once. Sequencing input: peripheral blood. These receptors originate from a person aged 65 to 85 with COVID-19, enrolled during active disease.

The V call is TRBV2, the J call TRBJ2-3; 7 positions agree with TRBD2. The CDR3 has 13 residues. Germline V CDR1 and CDR2: SNHLY, FYNNEI. V shed 9 bases and J 3 bases; nucleotides not matched to a gene: 6. The CDR3 sequence is CARRGLVTDTQYF. CDR3 DNA sequence: TGTGCCAGAAGAGGACTAGTAACAGATACGCAGTATTTT.

The chain has TRBV23-1 and TRBJ1-1, with 7 bases identical to TRBD1. TRBV23-1 has ORF status, its function being uncertain. The CDR3 extends over 19 amino acids. V dropped 2 bases and J dropped 3; count of bases not matched to a gene: 18. CDR3 nucleotides: TGCGCCAGCAGTCAAGATACCAAGACAGGGTCCCTCGGGTACACTGAAGCTTTCTTT. Protein: CASSQDTKTGSLGYTEAFF.

This clone was counted once. The chain carries TRBV6-2 or TRBV6-3 and TRBJ2-2; TRBD2 matches at 12 bases. Germline V lookup: CDR1 MNHEY, CDR2 SVGEGT. V was pared by 2 bases and J by 4 bases, with 8 bases of the junction left unmatched. The CDR3 totals 18 residues. CDR3 coding DNA: TGTGCCAGCAGTTACCGCCTAGCGGGGGGGCTGGCCACCGGGGAGCTGTTTTTT. Its translation is CASSYRLAGGLATGELFF.

The chain combines TRBV28 with TRBJ1-3, with D uncertain. From germline, CDR1 is MDHEN and CDR2 SYDVKM. Trimming took off 5 bases at V and 9 bases at J, with 8 bases between the two ends. This CDR3 contains 11 residues. CDR3 sequence: CASSQRGTIYF. For the CDR3, the DNA is TGTGCCAGCAGTCAGCGAGGCACCATATATTTT.

This chain connects TRBV24-1 to TRBJ1-1, with D possibly matching TRBD1 (6 bases). Germline CDR1 reads KGHDR; CDR2 reads SFDVKD. This CDR3 region has 15 residues. Trimming took 4 bases from V and 5 from J, leaving 16 bases between them. In DNA, the CDR3 is TGTGCCACCAGTGAGGCGCGGGGGGCAGGTACTGAAGCTTTCTTT. Translation gives CATSEARGAGTEAFF.

This rearrangement joins TRBV11-2 to TRBJ2-1, with TRBD2 matching over 7 bases. The V segment lost 5 bases and the J segment 6 bases; nucleotides outside the gene matches: 10. This CDR3 is 15 amino acids long. The germline V gene encodes CDR1 SGHAT and CDR2 FQNNGV. The CDR3 protein is CASSPRLGLPNEQFF. CDR3 bases: TGTGCCAGCAGCCCTCGACTGGGACTACCCAATGAGCAGTTCTTC.

The V call is TRBV29-1, the J call TRBJ2-3; maybe TRBD2 (6 bases). Trimming removed 6 bases at V and 2 bases at J, with 12 bases between. Germline lookup yields CDR1 SQVTM and CDR2 ANQGSEA. The CDR3 has 13 residues. The CDR3 region is CSVKRTNTDTQYF. The DNA for the CDR3 is TGCAGCGTAAAACGGACTAACACAGATACGCAGTATTTT.

The rearrangement links TRBV7-2 to TRBJ1-5, with D unclear. V shed 6 bases and J shed 5 bases, with 11 bases lying between them. This CDR3 comprises 13 residues. Germline V gene data show CDR1 as SGHTA and CDR2 as FQGNSA. Written as DNA, the CDR3 is TGTGCCAGCAGAAAAGACGGGGATCAGCCCCAGCATTTT. Protein: CASRKDGDQPQHF.

The chain couples TRBV12-5 to TRBJ2-1; 9 bases are a match to TRBD1. With 0 bases clipped from V and 8 bases from J, the junction kept 8 bases outside the gene matches. Germline lookup yields CDR1 LGHNT and CDR2 FRNRAP. This CDR3 is built from 16 residues. CDR3 sequence (DNA): TGTGCTAGTGGTTTGGTACACAGGGGGCGCAAACATGAGCAGTTCTTC. Translation gives CASGLVHRGRKHEQFF.

The rearrangement joins TRBV9 to TRBJ2-1; 7 bases align to TRBD2. The CDR3 totals 15 residues. V gave up 2 bases and J gave up 7 bases; unmatched junction bases: 9. From germline, CDR1 is SGDLS and CDR2 YYNGEE. DNA of the CDR3: TGTGCCAGCAGCGTCTCCGGGACTACCCAGAATGAGCAGTTCTTC. It specifies CASSVSGTTQNEQFF.

The chain is built from TRBV19 and TRBJ2-7; 9 nucleotides line up with TRBD1. CDR1 is LNHDA, CDR2 SQIVND, per germline (reference sequence). This CDR3 is built from 14 residues. The V gene end was trimmed by 7 bases and the J gene end by 7 bases; junction bases not matched to a gene: 11. The CDR3 region has the DNA TGTGCCAGTACCATCACAGGGGGCGCGGGTGAGCAGTACTTC. Translated, it gives CASTITGGAGEQYF.

The chain has TRBV4-1 and TRBJ1-3, with unresolved D. This CDR3 is built from 15 residues. Germline V gives CDR1 MGHRA, CDR2 YSYEKL. V gave up 0 bases and J gave up 3 bases, with 9 bases separating them. CDR3 sequence (DNA): TGCGCCAGCAGCCAAGACCCCGGGGATGGAAACACCATATATTTT. This encodes CASSQDPGDGNTIYF.

This clone was seen a few times. The chain uses TRBV5-6 and TRBJ2-7; TRBD1 is a possible D gene (5 bases). Between the trimmed V and J ends, which lost 3 bases and 0 bases, there was a span of 7 bases. The CDR3 extends over 13 amino acids. CDR1 and CDR2 (germline): SGHDT, YYEEEE. CDR3 protein: CASSYRSSYEQYF. CDR3 DNA: TGTGCCAGCAGCTACAGGAGCTCCTACGAGCAGTACTTC.

The rearrangement links TRBV27 to TRBJ2-3; perhaps TRBD1 as D (5 bases). CDR3 length: 16 amino acids. The V and J ends lost 6 bases and 0 bases respectively, with 16 bases between them. CDR1 MNHEY and CDR2 SMNVEV come from the germline V gene (reference sequence). DNA for the CDR3: TGTGCCAGCAGGTTGCAGGGTATACAGAGCACAGATACGCAGTATTTT. This translates into CASRLQGIQSTDTQYF.

The V gene is TRBV5-1, the J gene TRBJ2-3, with TRBD2 identical over 11 bases. The CDR3 totals 16 residues. V trimming: 0 bases; J trimming: 1 base; junction bases outside the gene matches: 1. Germline CDR1 reads SGHRS; CDR2 reads YFSETQ. The CDR3 region has the DNA TGCGCCAGCAGCTTGGTGACTAGCGGGGGCACAGATACGCAGTATTTT. Its translation: CASSLVTSGGTDTQYF.

This chain joins TRBV7-2 and TRBJ2-1, with 8 bases aligning to TRBD1. CDR3 length: 13 residues. Trimming at V came to 5 bases and at J to 8 bases, leaving 5 bases not matched to a gene. Germline CDR1 and CDR2: SGHTA and FQGNSA. The CDR3 spells CASSPGQGYEQFF. CDR3 sequence (DNA): TGTGCCAGCAGCCCTGGACAGGGCTATGAGCAGTTCTTC.

This clone was detected ten times or more. The identical CDR3 is also encoded by other nucleotide sequences in the sample. The chain links TRBV5-4 to TRBJ2-7; TRBD2 matches 12 bases. Losses at the gene ends were 5 bases for V and 2 bases for J; bases not matched to a gene: 5. The V gene's germline CDR1 is SGHNT and CDR2 YYREEE (reference sequence). The length of the CDR3 is 15 residues. CDR3 sequence (DNA): TGTGCCAGCAGTTCCGGACTAGCGGGGACCTACGAGCAGTACTTC. Encoded protein: CASSSGLAGTYEQYF.

The chain's CDR3 is CASSIVRLAVGSYNEQFF. CDR3 bases: TGTGCCAGTAGTATAGTAAGGCTAGCGGTTGGCTCCTACAATGAGCAGTTCTTC. The V call is TRBV19, the J call TRBJ2-1, with TRBD2 matching over 7 bases. V lost 1 base and J lost 0; bases outside the gene matches: 9. CDR3 length: 18 amino acids. CDR1 LNHDA and CDR2 SQIVND come from the germline V gene (reference sequence).